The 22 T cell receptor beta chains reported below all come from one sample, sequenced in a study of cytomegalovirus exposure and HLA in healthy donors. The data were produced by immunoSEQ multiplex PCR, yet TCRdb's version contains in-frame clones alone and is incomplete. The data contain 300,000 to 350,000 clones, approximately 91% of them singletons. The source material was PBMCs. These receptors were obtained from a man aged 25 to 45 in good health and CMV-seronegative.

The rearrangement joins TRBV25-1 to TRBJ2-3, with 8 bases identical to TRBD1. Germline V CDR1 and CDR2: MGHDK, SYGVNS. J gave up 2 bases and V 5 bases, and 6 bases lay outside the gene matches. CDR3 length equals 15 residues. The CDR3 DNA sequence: TGTGCCAGCAGTCCCAGGGGGCGGGACACAGATACGCAGTATTTT. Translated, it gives CASSPRGRDTDTQYF.

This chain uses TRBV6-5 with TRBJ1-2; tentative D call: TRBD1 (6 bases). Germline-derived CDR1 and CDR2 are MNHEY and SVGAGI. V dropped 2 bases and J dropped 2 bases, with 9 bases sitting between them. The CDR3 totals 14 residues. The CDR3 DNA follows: TGTGCCAGCAGTTACAGGGGGAGAAACTATGGCTACACCTTC. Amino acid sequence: CASSYRGRNYGYTF.

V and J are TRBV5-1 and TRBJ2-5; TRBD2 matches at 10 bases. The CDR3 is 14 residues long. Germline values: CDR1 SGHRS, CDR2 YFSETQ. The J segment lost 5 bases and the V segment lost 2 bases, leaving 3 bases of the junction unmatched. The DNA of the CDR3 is TGCGCCAGCAGCTTAGCGGGGGGGCTGGAGACCCAGTACTTC. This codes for CASSLAGGLETQYF.

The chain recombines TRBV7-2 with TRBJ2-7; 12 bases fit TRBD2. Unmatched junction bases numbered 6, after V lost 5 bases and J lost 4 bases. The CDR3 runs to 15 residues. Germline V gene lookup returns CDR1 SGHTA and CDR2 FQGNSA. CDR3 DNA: TGTGCCAGCAGCCGGACTAGCGGGGTTAGGTACGAGCAGTACTTC. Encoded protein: CASSRTSGVRYEQYF. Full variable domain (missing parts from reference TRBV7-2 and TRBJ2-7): GAGVSQSPSNKVTEKGKDVELRCDPISGHTALYWYRQSLGQGLEFLIYFQGNSAPDKSGLPSDRFSAERTGGSVSTLTIQRTQQEDSAVYLCASSRTSGVRYEQYFGPGTRLTVT.

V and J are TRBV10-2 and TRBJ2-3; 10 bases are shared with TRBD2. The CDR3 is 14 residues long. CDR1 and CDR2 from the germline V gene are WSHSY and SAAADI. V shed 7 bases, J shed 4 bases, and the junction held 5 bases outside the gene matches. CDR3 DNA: TGCGCCAGCACTAGCGGGGGTGGGGCAGATACGCAGTATTTT. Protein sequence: CASTSGGGADTQYF.

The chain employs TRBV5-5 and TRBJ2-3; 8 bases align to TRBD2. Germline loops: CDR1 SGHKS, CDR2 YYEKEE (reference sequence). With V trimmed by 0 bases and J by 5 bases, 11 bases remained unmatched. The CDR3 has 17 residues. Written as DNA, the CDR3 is TGTGCCAGCAGCTTGGGGCCCCTACGGGGGGGCGTAGATACGCAGTATTTT. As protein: CASSLGPLRGGVDTQYF.

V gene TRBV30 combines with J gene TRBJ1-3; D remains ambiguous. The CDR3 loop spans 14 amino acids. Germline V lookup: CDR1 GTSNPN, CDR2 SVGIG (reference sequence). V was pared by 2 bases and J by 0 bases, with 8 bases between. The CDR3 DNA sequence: TGTGCCTGGAGTAGCTCAAGCTCTGGAAACACCATATATTTT. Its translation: CAWSSSSSGNTIYF.

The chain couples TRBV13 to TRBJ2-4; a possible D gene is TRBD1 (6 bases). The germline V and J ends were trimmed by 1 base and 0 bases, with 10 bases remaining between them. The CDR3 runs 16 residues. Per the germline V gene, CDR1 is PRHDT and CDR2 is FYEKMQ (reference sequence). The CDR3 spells CASSLEQGLAKNIQYF. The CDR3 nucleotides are TGTGCCAGCAGCTTAGAACAGGGCTTAGCCAAAAACATTCAGTACTTC.

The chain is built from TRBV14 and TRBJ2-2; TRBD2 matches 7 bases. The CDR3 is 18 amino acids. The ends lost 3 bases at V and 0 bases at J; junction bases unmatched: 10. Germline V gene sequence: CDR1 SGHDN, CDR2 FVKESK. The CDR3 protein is CASSHLVTGGPNTGELFF. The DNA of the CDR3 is TGTGCCAGCAGCCACTTGGTGACGGGGGGACCGAACACCGGGGAGCTGTTTTTT.

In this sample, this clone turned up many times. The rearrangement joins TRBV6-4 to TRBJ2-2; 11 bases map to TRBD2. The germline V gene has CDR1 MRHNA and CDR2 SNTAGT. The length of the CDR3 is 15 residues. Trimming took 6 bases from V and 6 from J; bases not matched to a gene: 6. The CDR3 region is CASRATSGGPGELFF. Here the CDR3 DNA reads TGTGCCAGCAGAGCAACTAGCGGGGGACCCGGGGAGCTGTTTTTT.

The CDR3 spells CASSLVWTGGLDEKLFF. DNA of the CDR3: TGTGCCAGCAGCTTAGTATGGACAGGGGGGCTTGATGAAAAACTGTTTTTT. The V gene is TRBV7-9, the J gene TRBJ1-4; the match to TRBD1 covers 10 bases. The germline V gene has CDR1 SEHNR and CDR2 FQNEAQ (reference sequence). CDR3 length: 17 residues. Losses at the gene ends were 1 base for V and 6 bases for J; bases not matched to a gene: 8. Filled out from reference TRBV7-9 and TRBJ1-4, the complete variable domain reads DTGVSQNPRHKITKRGQNVTFRCDPISEHNRLYWYRQTLGQGPEFLTYFQNEAQLEKSRLLSDRFSAERPKGSFSTLEIQRTEQGDSAMYLCASSLVWTGGLDEKLFFGSGTQLSVL.

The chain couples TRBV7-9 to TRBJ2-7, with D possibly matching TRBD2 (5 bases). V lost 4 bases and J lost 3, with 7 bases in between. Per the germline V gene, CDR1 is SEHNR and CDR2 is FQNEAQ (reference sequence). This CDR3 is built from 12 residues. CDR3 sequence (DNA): TGTGCCAGCAGCTCGGACTTCTACGAGCAGTACTTC. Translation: CASSSDFYEQYF.

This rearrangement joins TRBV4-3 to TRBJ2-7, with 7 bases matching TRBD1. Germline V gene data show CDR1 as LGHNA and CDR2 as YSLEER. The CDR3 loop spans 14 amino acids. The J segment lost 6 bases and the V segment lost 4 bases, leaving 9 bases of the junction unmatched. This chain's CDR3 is CASSPGQGVGEQYF. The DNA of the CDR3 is TGCGCCAGCAGCCCCGGGCAGGGGGTTGGCGAGCAGTACTTC.

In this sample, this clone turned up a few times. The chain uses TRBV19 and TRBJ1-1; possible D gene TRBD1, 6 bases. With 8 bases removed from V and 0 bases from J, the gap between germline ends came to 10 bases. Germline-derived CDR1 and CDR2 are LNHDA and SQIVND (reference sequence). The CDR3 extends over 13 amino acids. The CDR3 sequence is CASSGTLNTEAFF. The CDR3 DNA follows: TGTGCCAGTTCCGGGACACTGAACACTGAAGCTTTCTTT.

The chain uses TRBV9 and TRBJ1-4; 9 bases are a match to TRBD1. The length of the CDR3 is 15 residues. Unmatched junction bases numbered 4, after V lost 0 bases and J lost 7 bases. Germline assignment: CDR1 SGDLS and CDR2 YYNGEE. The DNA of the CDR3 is TGTGCCAGCAGCGTAGGGGACAGGGCGGTTGAAAAACTGTTTTTT. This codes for CASSVGDRAVEKLFF.

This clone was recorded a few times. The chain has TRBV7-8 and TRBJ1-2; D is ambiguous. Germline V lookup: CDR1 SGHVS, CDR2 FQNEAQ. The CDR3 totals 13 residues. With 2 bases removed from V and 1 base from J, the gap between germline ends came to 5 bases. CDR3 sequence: CASSLSVNYGYTF. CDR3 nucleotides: TGTGCCAGCAGCTTATCAGTTAACTATGGCTACACCTTC.

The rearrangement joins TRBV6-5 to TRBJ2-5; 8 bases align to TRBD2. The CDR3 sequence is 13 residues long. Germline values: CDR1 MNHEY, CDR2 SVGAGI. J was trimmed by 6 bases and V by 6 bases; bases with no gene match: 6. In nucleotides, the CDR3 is TGTGCCAGCAGCTCGGGGGGGCGGAAGACCCAGTACTTC. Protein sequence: CASSSGGRKTQYF.

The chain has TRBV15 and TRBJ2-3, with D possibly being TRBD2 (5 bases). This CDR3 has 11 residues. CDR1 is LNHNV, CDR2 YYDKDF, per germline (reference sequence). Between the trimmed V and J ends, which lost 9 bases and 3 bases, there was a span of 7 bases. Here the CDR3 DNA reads TGTGCCACGCGGAGGACAGATACGCAGTATTTT. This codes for CATRRTDTQYF.

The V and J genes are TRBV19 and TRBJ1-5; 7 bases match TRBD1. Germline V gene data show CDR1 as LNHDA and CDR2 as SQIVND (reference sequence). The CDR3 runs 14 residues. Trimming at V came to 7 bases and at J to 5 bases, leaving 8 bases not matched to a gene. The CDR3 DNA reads TGTGCCAGTACCGACAGGGCAATCTATCAGCCCCAGCATTTT. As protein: CASTDRAIYQPQHF.

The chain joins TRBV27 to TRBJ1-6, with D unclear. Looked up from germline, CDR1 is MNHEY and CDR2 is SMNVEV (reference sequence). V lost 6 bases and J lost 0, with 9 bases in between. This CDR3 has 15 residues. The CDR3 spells CASRPRGSYNSPLHF. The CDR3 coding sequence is TGTGCCAGCAGACCCCGGGGCTCCTATAATTCACCCCTCCACTTT.

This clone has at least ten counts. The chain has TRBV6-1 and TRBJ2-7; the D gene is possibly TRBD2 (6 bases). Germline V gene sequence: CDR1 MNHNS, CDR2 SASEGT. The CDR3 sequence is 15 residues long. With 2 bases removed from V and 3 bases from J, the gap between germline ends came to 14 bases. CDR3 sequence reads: CASSEWGDPGYEQYF. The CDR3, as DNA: TGTGCCAGCAGTGAATGGGGGGACCCAGGCTACGAGCAGTACTTC.

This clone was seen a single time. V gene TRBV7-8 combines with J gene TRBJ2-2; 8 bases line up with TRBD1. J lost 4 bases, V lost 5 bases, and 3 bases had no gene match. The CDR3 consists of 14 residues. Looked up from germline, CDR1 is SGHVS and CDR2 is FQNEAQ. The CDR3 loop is CASSRDRFTGELFF. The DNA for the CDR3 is TGTGCCAGCAGCCGGGACAGGTTCACCGGGGAGCTGTTTTTT.